The entry below gives a single TCR beta chain sequence along with its context. The antigen is unknown. TCRdb independently ran MiXCR on the 5' RACE reads; one entry per CDR3 protein. The table shows about 580,000 distinct CDR3 sequences, with less than 20% occurring only once. Trimming removed 8 bases from V and 0 bases from J; junction bases left unmatched: 3. CDR3 length equals 14 residues. The germline V gene encodes CDR1 MDHEN and CDR2 SYDVKM. The record originates from a study of T cells after yellow fever vaccination. Study conclusions and caveats: From the bulk population, abundant clonotypes could contaminate and appear within FACS-sorted repertoires.

J is TRBJ2-1 and V is TRBV28, with TRBD2 matching 8 bases. The TCR was taken from a man aged 18 to 30 who received the YFV17D yellow fever vaccine. Sequences were derived from PBMCs, sampled 5 days after the first yellow fever vaccination. For the CDR3, the DNA is TGTGCCAGCGCGGGGGGCCCCTCCTACAATGAGCAGTTCTTC. Translating it yields CASAGGPSYNEQFF. Drawing the rest from reference TRBV28 and TRBJ2-1, the complete variable domain is DVKVTQSSRYLVKRTGEKVFLECVQDMDHENMFWYRQDPGLGLRLIYFSYDVKMKEKGDIPEGYSVSREKKERFSLILESASTNQTSMYLCASAGGPSYNEQFFGPGTRLTVL.